The present entry profiles one TCR beta chain with its context. The entry originates in a study of CD8 T cells in Susac syndrome. RNA was extracted with the RNeasy kit, and a quantity of roughly 0.5 to 1 ug was reverse transcribed using random hexamers. The CDR3 of TCR beta was amplified by immunoSEQ multiplex PCR across 54 Vbeta and 13 Jbeta. Each CDR3 protein is one row after TCRdb ran MiXCR on the immunoSEQ multiplex PCR reads. This sample has just over 80,000 distinct CDR3 sequences, with around 94% found just once. Germline V gene sequence: CDR1 SQVTM, CDR2 ANQGSEA. The CDR3 covers 16 residues. V lost 3 bases to trimming and J lost 4 bases; unmatched junction nucleotides: 6. CD8+ and CD4+ T cells from blood underwent TCR beta sequencing, which was carried out in a high-throughput format. Negative isolation was applied to CD8+ and CD4+ T cells, and FACS enrichment was applied to TEMRA cells.

The clonotype was recovered from a human donor in good health. The chain has TRBV29-1 and TRBJ2-2, with 12 bases that match TRBD1. Sequencing used CD8+ T cells from PBMCs. CDR3 loop: CSVDRDRGRGTGELFF. In nucleotides, the CDR3 is TGCAGCGTTGACAGGGACAGGGGGCGCGGCACCGGGGAGCTGTTTTTT.